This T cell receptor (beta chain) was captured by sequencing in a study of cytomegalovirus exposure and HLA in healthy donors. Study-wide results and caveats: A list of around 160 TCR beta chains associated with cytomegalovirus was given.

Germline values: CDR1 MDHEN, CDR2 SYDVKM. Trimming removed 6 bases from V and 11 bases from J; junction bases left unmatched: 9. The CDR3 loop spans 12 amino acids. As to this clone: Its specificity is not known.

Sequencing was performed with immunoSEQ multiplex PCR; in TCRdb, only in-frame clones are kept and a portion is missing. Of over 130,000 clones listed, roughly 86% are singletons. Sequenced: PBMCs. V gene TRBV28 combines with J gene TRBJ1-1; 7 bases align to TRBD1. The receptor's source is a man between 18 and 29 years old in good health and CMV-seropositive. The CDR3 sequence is CASRYETGMAFF. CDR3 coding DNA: TGTGCCAGCAGATACGAGACAGGGATGGCTTTCTTT.